Each of the 14 T cell receptor beta chains below was sequenced from the same sample in a study of T-cell reconstitution after alpha-beta-depleted transplantation in children. The library targeted TCRbeta and was prepared with unique molecular identifiers. TCRdb ran MiXCR on the PCR reads and lists one entry per CDR3 protein. The table includes around 960,000 distinct CDR3 sequences, about 31% detected once. The sample was PBMCs, mostly from graft donor cells, taken 360 days after TCRalphabeta/CD19-depleted stem cell transplant. All receptors come from a boy less than two years old who had a stem cell transplant for SCID, so the T cells may come from the graft donor.

The rearrangement uses TRBV5-1 and TRBJ2-5; D not certain. Germline CDR1 SGHRS, CDR2 YFSETQ. This CDR3 contains 14 residues. The V and J ends lost 0 bases and 4 bases respectively, with 10 bases between them. The CDR3 nucleotides are TGCGCCAGCAGCTTGGAAGGACCTCGAGAGACCCAGTACTTC. It encodes CASSLEGPRETQYF.

The chain is built from TRBV12-3 or TRBV12-4 and TRBJ2-2, with 10 bases identical to TRBD2. V lost 1 base to trimming and J lost 0 bases; unmatched junction nucleotides: 11. The CDR3 has 20 residues. CDR3 protein: CASSLGSVLAGAPNTGELFF. The CDR3 DNA reads TGTGCCAGCAGTTTAGGGAGCGTTCTAGCGGGGGCCCCGAACACCGGGGAGCTGTTTTTT.

The chain employs TRBV29-1 and TRBJ1-1, with D tentatively TRBD1 (5 bases). Germline CDR1 reads SQVTM; CDR2 reads ANQGSEA. V lost 3 bases, J lost 2 bases, and 16 bases lay in between. The CDR3 covers 15 residues. The DNA of the CDR3 is TGCAGCGTTGAGGGGCGACAAGCGCTTAACACTGAAGCTTTCTTT. Residues: CSVEGRQALNTEAFF.

The gene calls are TRBV12-3 or TRBV12-4 and TRBJ1-5; 7 bases match TRBD1. The CDR3 has 15 residues. The V and J ends lost 6 bases and 7 bases, in that order; junction bases with no gene match: 12. The CDR3 protein is CASSLTGSKGQPQHF. The CDR3 region has the DNA TGTGCCAGCAGCTTGACAGGGTCTAAGGGCCAGCCCCAGCATTTT.

This clonotype was counted a few times. The V and J genes are TRBV28 and TRBJ2-5; no reliable D call. The CDR3 has 15 residues. V lost 2 bases and J lost 2, with 12 bases in between. Germline values: CDR1 MDHEN, CDR2 SYDVKM. The CDR3: CASSLIGQEQETQYF. CDR3 DNA sequence: TGTGCCAGCAGTTTAATCGGCCAGGAACAAGAGACCCAGTACTTC. Full variable domain (outside the CDR3, taken from reference TRBV28 and TRBJ2-5): DVKVTQSSRYLVKRTGEKVFLECVQDMDHENMFWYRQDPGLGLRLIYFSYDVKMKEKGDIPEGYSVSREKKERFSLILESASTNQTSMYLCASSLIGQEQETQYFGPGTRLLVL.

The chain joins TRBV5-1 to TRBJ1-1; possibly TRBD1 for D (6 bases). The V gene lost 1 base and the J gene lost 5 bases, with 9 bases spanning the gap. CDR1 and CDR2 (germline): SGHRS, YFSETQ. The CDR3 covers 13 residues. This CDR3 reads CASSLNRVTEAFF. The CDR3 DNA sequence: TGCGCCAGCAGCTTGAACAGGGTAACTGAAGCTTTCTTT. Full variable domain (outside the CDR3, taken from reference TRBV5-1 and TRBJ1-1): KAGVTQTPRYLIKTRGQQVTLSCSPISGHRSVSWYQQTPGQGLQFLFEYFSETQRNKGNFPGRFSGRQFSNSRSEMNVSTLELGDSALYLCASSLNRVTEAFFGQGTRLTVV.

The chain carries TRBV3-1 and TRBJ2-3; 9 bases are a match to TRBD2. Germline CDR1 and CDR2: LGHDT and YNNKEL (reference sequence). V gave up 4 bases and J gave up 0 bases; unmatched junction bases: 14. There are 19 residues in the CDR3. The CDR3 DNA sequence: TGTGCCAGCAGCCCGAGAGGTAGCGGGGGTCCACCTAGCACAGATACGCAGTATTTT. As protein: CASSPRGSGGPPSTDTQYF.

This clonotype has more than one count but fewer than ten. This chain links TRBV2 with TRBJ2-7; no clear D gene. The CDR3 loop spans 15 amino acids. The germline V gene encodes CDR1 SNHLY and CDR2 FYNNEI. V was pared by 6 bases and J by 3 bases, with 18 bases between. The CDR3 loop is CASSGWVTPSYEQYF. The CDR3 DNA follows: TGTGCCAGCAGCGGATGGGTTACTCCCAGCTACGAGCAGTACTTC.

The table lists this clonotype with a few counts. The chain joins TRBV5-1 to TRBJ2-1; 8 nucleotides line up with TRBD2. From germline, CDR1 is SGHRS and CDR2 YFSETQ. Losses at the gene ends were 0 bases for V and 3 bases for J; bases not matched to a gene: 11. The CDR3 runs to 18 residues. The CDR3 region has the DNA TGCGCCAGCAGCTTGGCCCCGGCAGCGGGGGTTATCTACAATGAGCAGTTCTTC. Its translation is CASSLAPAAGVIYNEQFF.

This clonotype was detected only a few times. J is TRBJ2-7 and V is TRBV15; D remains ambiguous. The CDR3 runs to 13 residues. Trimming cost V 0 bases and J 5 bases, with 8 bases left between them. Germline CDR1 LNHNV, CDR2 YYDKDF (reference sequence). In nucleotides, the CDR3 is TGTGCCACCAGCAGAGATATTCCGGACGAGCAGTACTTC. Translated, it gives CATSRDIPDEQYF.

The chain uses TRBV24-1 and TRBJ2-6; D gene unclear. This CDR3 spans 14 amino acids. V was pared by 3 bases and J by 1 base, with 3 bases between. Germline CDR1 and CDR2: KGHDR and SFDVKD. The CDR3 protein is CATSDHSGANVLTF. The CDR3 bases are TGTGCCACCAGTGATCATTCTGGGGCCAACGTCCTGACTTTC.

V gene TRBV18 combines with J gene TRBJ2-7; either TRBD1 or TRBD2 may fit D (5 bases each). The CDR3 consists of 15 residues. Germline loops: CDR1 KGHSH, CDR2 LQKENI. Trimming stripped 6 bases from V and 0 bases from J, with 15 bases between. CDR3 coding DNA: TGTGCCAGCTCCAACTACCGGGACGCCTCCTACGAGCAGTACTTC. It encodes CASSNYRDASYEQYF.

This chain connects TRBV10-3 to TRBJ2-1, with 14 bases identical to TRBD2. V shed 10 bases, J shed 8 bases, and the junction held 13 bases outside the gene matches. Per germline, CDR1 ENHRY and CDR2 SYGVKD. CDR3 length: 16 residues. This chain's CDR3 is CATGKKTSGGVDEQFF. The CDR3 DNA sequence: TGTGCCACGGGAAAGAAGACTAGCGGGGGGGTCGATGAGCAGTTCTTC.

In its sample, this clonotype was seen a few times. This rearrangement joins TRBV6-5 to TRBJ2-1, with D perhaps TRBD2 (6 bases). Per germline, CDR1 MNHEY and CDR2 SVGAGI. CDR3 size: 14 residues. V was trimmed by 2 bases and J by 4 bases, leaving 9 bases between them. The CDR3 sequence: CASSYAEGYNEQFF. In DNA, the CDR3 is TGTGCCAGCAGTTACGCGGAGGGTTACAATGAGCAGTTCTTC.